Presented here are 17 T cell receptor beta chains from one specimen sequenced in a study of response to subunit inactivated influenza vaccine. TCRdb independently ran MiXCR on the RT-PCR reads; one entry per CDR3 protein. Here the sample spans 600,000 to 850,000 distinct CDR3 sequences, 14% being singletons. The sequences come from PBMCs from blood, collected around 14 days before vaccination. The receptors were sampled from a man aged 50 or older who received an inactivated influenza vaccine.

As to this clonotype: A read error may produce the germline difference seen at one junction end. This chain uses TRBV4-3 with TRBJ1-4; D call uncertain. The germline CDR1 and CDR2 sequences are LGHNA and YSLEER. This CDR3 region has 17 residues. CDR3 protein: CARSQDRTRATNEKLFF. CDR3 bases: TGCGCCAGGAGCCAAGATCGTACAAGGGCAACTAATGAAAAACTGTTTTTT.

This clonotype was seen at least ten times. The J gene is TRBJ2-7, the V gene TRBV4-2; 8 bases match TRBD2. J lost 4 bases, V lost 4 bases, and 6 bases had no gene match. This CDR3 spans 14 amino acids. CDR1 and CDR2 (germline): LGHNA, YNFKEQ. DNA of the CDR3: TGTGCCAGCAGCCCCGGACTAGCTGAATACGAGCAGTACTTC. This translates into CASSPGLAEYEQYF.

This clonotype was picked up many times. This rearrangement joins TRBV6-2 or TRBV6-3 to TRBJ1-1, with TRBD1 identical over 10 bases. The germline CDR1 and CDR2 sequences are MNHEY and SVGEGT. The CDR3 spans 18 residues. V was clipped by 2 bases and J by 0 bases; unmatched bases: 9. The CDR3 loop is CASSYPIGTGVMNTEAFF. Here the CDR3 DNA reads TGTGCCAGCAGTTACCCCATCGGGACAGGGGTAATGAACACTGAAGCTTTCTTT.

The chain has TRBV10-3 and TRBJ2-3, with TRBD2 matching over 11 bases. J lost 3 bases, V lost 5 bases, and 4 bases had no gene match. Germline loops: CDR1 ENHRY, CDR2 SYGVKD. The CDR3 spans 15 residues. CDR3 in DNA: TGTGCCATCAGTCACCTAGCGGGGGGTACAGATACGCAGTATTTT. It is translated as CAISHLAGGTDTQYF.

This clonotype was counted many times. The rearrangement links TRBV4-3 to TRBJ2-2, with TRBD2 as a possible D gene (6 bases). CDR1 and CDR2 (germline): LGHNA, YSLEER. CDR3 length: 17 amino acids. Trimming stripped 0 bases from V and 4 bases from J, with 15 bases between. The CDR3 reads CASSQEVDYSGTGELFF. CDR3 bases: TGCGCCAGCAGCCAAGAGGTGGACTACTCGGGCACCGGGGAGCTGTTTTTT.

There are many counts of this clonotype. The rearrangement links TRBV15 to TRBJ2-1, with 13 bases that match TRBD2. Trimming removed 5 bases from V and 6 bases from J; junction bases left unmatched: 4. The CDR3 is made up of 15 amino acids. Germline CDR1 LNHNV, CDR2 YYDKDF (reference sequence). In DNA, the CDR3 is TGTGCCACCAGCCGAGGGACTAGCGGGATCAATGAGCAGTTCTTC. The encoded protein is CATSRGTSGINEQFF.

The J gene is TRBJ2-7, the V gene TRBV29-1, with 8 bases identical to TRBD1. This CDR3 has 13 residues. V was clipped by 7 bases and J by 4 bases; unmatched bases: 9. Germline V gene data show CDR1 as SQVTM and CDR2 as ANQGSEA. CDR3 nucleotide sequence: TGCAGCGCGTACCTTGGACAGGGATACGAGCAGTACTTC. Translating gives CSAYLGQGYEQYF.

The V and J genes are TRBV7-8 and TRBJ2-3; D not certain. The germline gives CDR1 SGHVS, CDR2 FQNEAQ. Trimming took 3 bases from V and 15 from J, leaving 16 bases between them. CDR3 length equals 12 residues. Here the CDR3 DNA reads TGTGCCAGCAGCTTCTCTTCAGGTTTAAATTATTTT. Its translation: CASSFSSGLNYF.

This clonotype was detected many times. V usage is TRBV20-1 and J usage is TRBJ2-3; the match to TRBD1 covers 7 bases. The germline gives CDR1 DFQATT, CDR2 SNEGSKA (reference sequence). Trimming removed 8 bases from V and 5 bases from J; junction bases left unmatched: 7. This CDR3 spans 12 amino acids. The CDR3 DNA reads as TGCAGTCTAGGGGGCTGGCAAGATACGCAGTATTTT. Translation gives CSLGGWQDTQYF.

In its sample, this clonotype was seen a few times. The V and J genes are TRBV6-5 and TRBJ2-7, with D tentatively TRBD1 (6 bases). V gave up 0 bases and J gave up 3 bases, with 12 bases separating them. Germline V gene data show CDR1 as MNHEY and CDR2 as SVGAGI. CDR3 length: 15 residues. The CDR3, as DNA: TGTGCCAGCAGTTACTCCGAGGGGACAAACTACGAGCAGTACTTC. This sequence encodes CASSYSEGTNYEQYF.

V is TRBV19 and J is TRBJ2-1; TRBD2 might be the D (7 bases). Germline V gene sequence: CDR1 LNHDA, CDR2 SQIVND (reference sequence). The CDR3 runs 15 residues. Trimming took 5 bases from V and 6 from J, leaving 17 bases between them. The CDR3 region is CASSDRGALGNEQFF. The CDR3 nucleotides read TGTGCCAGTAGTGACCGGGGGGCCCTGGGCAATGAGCAGTTCTTC. Full variable domain (missing parts from reference TRBV19 and TRBJ2-1): DGGITQSPKYLFRKEGQNVTLSCEQNLNHDAMYWYRQDPGQGLRLIYYSQIVNDFQKGDIAEGYSVSREKKESFPLTVTSAQKNPTAFYLCASSDRGALGNEQFFGPGTRLTVL.

This clonotype was recorded many times. The chain carries TRBV6-1 and TRBJ2-1, with D tentatively TRBD2 (5 bases). In germline, CDR1 is MNHNS, CDR2 SASEGT. This CDR3 contains 15 residues. Trimming stripped 0 bases from V and 3 bases from J, with 9 bases between. The DNA of the CDR3 is TGTGCCAGCAGTGAAGCGCCGGGGAACTACAATGAGCAGTTCTTC. Its translation: CASSEAPGNYNEQFF.

This clonotype has more than one count but fewer than ten. V is TRBV20-1 and J is TRBJ1-1; the match to TRBD1 covers 7 bases. Germline loops: CDR1 DFQATT, CDR2 SNEGSKA (reference sequence). The V and J ends lost 6 bases and 3 bases, in that order; junction bases with no gene match: 13. CDR3 size: 15 residues. CDR3 residues: CSASDRPGTYTEAFF. In nucleotides, the CDR3 is TGCAGTGCCTCGGACAGGCCGGGAACGTACACTGAAGCTTTCTTT.

The V call is TRBV12-3 or TRBV12-4, the J call TRBJ2-1; possible D gene TRBD1, 5 bases. This CDR3 contains 14 residues. V was shortened by 7 bases and J by 5 bases, with 15 bases between the two germline ends. This CDR3 is CASTPTVSHNEQFF. DNA of the CDR3: TGTGCCAGCACTCCGACAGTTAGTCACAATGAGCAGTTCTTC.

The chain couples TRBV15 to TRBJ2-3; tentatively, D is TRBD2 (7 bases). CDR1 is LNHNV, CDR2 YYDKDF, per germline (reference sequence). This CDR3 has 15 amino acids. The V end lost 7 bases, the J end lost 0 bases, and 14 bases lay between the germline ends. The CDR3 DNA sequence: TGTGCCACCACCCAGCGGGGACAAAGCACAGATACGCAGTATTTT. Protein sequence: CATTQRGQSTDTQYF.

The chain couples TRBV2 to TRBJ2-1; 7 bases are shared with TRBD2. The CDR3 extends over 16 amino acids. J lost 6 bases, V lost 4 bases, and 12 bases had no gene match. Looked up from germline, CDR1 is SNHLY and CDR2 is FYNNEI. DNA of the CDR3: TGTGCCAGCAGTGGCCTCGCGGGAGAAAGGAGCAATGAGCAGTTCTTC. Its translation is CASSGLAGERSNEQFF.

This clonotype was picked up many times. The chain combines TRBV20-1 with TRBJ2-5; D may be TRBD2 (5 bases). The V end was cut by 4 bases, the J end by 1 base, with 10 bases between. The CDR3 covers 13 residues. Germline assignment: CDR1 DFQATT and CDR2 SNEGSKA (reference sequence). CDR3 DNA sequence: TGCAGTGCTACCGACCTAGCCCAAGAGACCCAGTACTTC. This encodes CSATDLAQETQYF.